Listed here are 29 T cell receptor beta chains from one sample, sequenced in a study of T cells expressing NK-cell markers. TCRdb reworked the 5' RACE reads into one entry per CDR3 protein, no DNA. This listing includes fewer than 300,000 distinct CDR3 sequences. The sequenced sample consisted of blood T cells: a sorted CD56 or NKG2C T cell subset, CD4+ or CD8+ T cells, or bulk PBMC T cells (not recorded which). These receptors were obtained from a woman aged 18 to 75 in good health.

The V and J genes are TRBV10-3 and TRBJ2-5; with no DNA, the TCRdb D assignment of TRBD1 cannot be verified. Germline V CDR1 and CDR2: ENHRY, SYGVKD. The CDR3 is 16 residues long. This CDR3 reads CAISEPPGSGKETQYF.

The chain uses TRBV4-1 and TRBJ2-1. The CDR3 extends over 12 amino acids. CDR1 is MGHRA and CDR2 is YSYEKL in the germline V gene. This CDR3 reads CASSKVGNEQFF.

The chain is built from TRBV7-7 and TRBJ2-1; TCRdb outputs TRBD2, but without DNA this stays unchecked. Germline V gene lookup returns CDR1 SSHAT and CDR2 FNYEAQ (reference sequence). This CDR3 has 19 amino acids. The CDR3 sequence is CASSLRPLRTSGGPNEQFF.

The chain couples TRBV5-1 to TRBJ1-2; there is no DNA to check the TCRdb D call of TRBD1. This CDR3 is built from 15 residues. Germline V CDR1 and CDR2: SGHRS, YFSETQ. The CDR3 reads CASSLSSGGFGGYTF.

The V and J genes are TRBV6-1 and TRBJ2-5; TCRdb proposes TRBD2, but this gene call is untestable without DNA. The CDR3 totals 14 residues. CDR1 and CDR2 from the germline V gene are MNHNS and SASEGT. This CDR3 is CASRADVVRETQYF.

The gene calls are TRBV20-1 and TRBJ2-2; TCRdb's D gene call, TRBD2, goes unchecked for lack of DNA. CDR1 is DFQATT and CDR2 is SNEGSKA in the germline V gene (reference sequence). CDR3 size: 15 residues. The CDR3 loop reads CSAGARGGPPGELFF.

The chain recombines TRBV20-1 with TRBJ1-1; TCRdb designates TRBD1, a call that cannot be tested without DNA. The CDR3 totals 14 residues. Germline V gene lookup returns CDR1 DFQATT and CDR2 SNEGSKA (reference sequence). CDR3 sequence: CSARHRVQWGEAFF.

The chain uses TRBV7-3 and TRBJ2-3; TCRdb gives TRBD1 as the D gene, but with no DNA this cannot be confirmed. Germline-derived CDR1 and CDR2 are SGHTA and FQGTGA. The CDR3 runs to 15 residues. The CDR3 loop is CASSRDRGGTDTQYF.

J is TRBJ2-1 and V is TRBV4-3; the TCRdb D gene call, TRBD1, has no DNA to confirm it. The CDR3 runs 16 residues. CDR1 is LGHNA and CDR2 is YSLEER in the germline V gene. The CDR3 spells CASSQEGAGARNEQFF.

The genes are TRBV7-6 and TRBJ2-3. The CDR3 covers 14 residues. CDR1 SGHVS and CDR2 FNYEAQ come from the germline V gene. This CDR3 is CASSLLRTTDTQYF.

The CDR3 loop is CASTYLSAGNEQFF. The rearrangement uses TRBV6-1 and TRBJ2-1; the D gene TCRdb calls, TRBD2, cannot be checked with no DNA. Germline V gene data show CDR1 as MNHNS and CDR2 as SASEGT. The CDR3 extends over 14 amino acids.

The chain employs TRBV20-1 and TRBJ1-5; TCRdb picks TRBD1, but there is no DNA to check that call. There are 16 residues in the CDR3. Germline CDR1 and CDR2: DFQATT and SNEGSKA (reference sequence). The CDR3 protein is CSAMGPRDRGSQPQHF.

CDR3 sequence: CASSQVSGQGEQYF. V is TRBV7-9 and J is TRBJ2-7; TCRdb lists TRBD1, though no DNA is available to test this call. Looked up from germline, CDR1 is SEHNR and CDR2 is FQNEAQ (reference sequence). The length of the CDR3 is 14 residues.

J is TRBJ2-4 and V is TRBV5-6; TCRdb indicates TRBD2, and absent DNA this call remains unverified. This CDR3 has 19 amino acids. From germline, CDR1 is SGHDT and CDR2 YYEEEE. The CDR3 loop reads CASSLQGAGGTLAKNIQYF.

The chain couples TRBV27 to TRBJ1-1; TCRdb reports TRBD1, a call that lacks DNA to check it against. Looked up from germline, CDR1 is MNHEY and CDR2 is SMNVEV (reference sequence). This CDR3 region has 15 residues. The CDR3 reads CASSQPRQGGTEAFF.

This chain joins TRBV19 and TRBJ1-2; TCRdb indicates TRBD1, and absent DNA this call remains unverified. The CDR3 consists of 13 residues. Germline V gene lookup returns CDR1 LNHDA and CDR2 SQIVND (reference sequence). CDR3 sequence reads: CASSLQGRDGYTF. Full variable domain (missing parts from reference TRBV19 and TRBJ1-2): DGGITQSPKYLFRKEGQNVTLSCEQNLNHDAMYWYRQDPGQGLRLIYYSQIVNDFQKGDIAEGYSVSREKKESFPLTVTSAQKNPTAFYLCASSLQGRDGYTFGSGTRLTVV.

V is TRBV4-2 and J is TRBJ2-5; TCRdb selects TRBD2, and the lack of DNA leaves this call unchecked. The CDR3 consists of 16 residues. CDR1 LGHNA and CDR2 YNFKEQ come from the germline V gene. This CDR3 is CASSQDSGLVAETQYF.

This chain connects TRBV11-2 to TRBJ1-1; TCRdb indicates TRBD1, and absent DNA this call remains unverified. The CDR3 spans 16 residues. Germline lookup yields CDR1 SGHAT and CDR2 FQNNGV. CDR3 residues: CASRRGQGAGDAEAFF.

The chain uses TRBV6-2 or TRBV6-3 and TRBJ2-1. CDR3 length equals 12 residues. Germline loops: CDR1 MNHEY, CDR2 SVGEGT. The CDR3: CASSYRVSEQFF.

The chain uses TRBV12-3 or TRBV12-4 and TRBJ2-1; the D gene TCRdb calls, TRBD1, cannot be checked with no DNA. The CDR3 length is 15 residues. CDR3 loop: CASSRRDRGHNEQFF.

The rearrangement uses TRBV7-9 and TRBJ1-6. Per germline, CDR1 SEHNR and CDR2 FQNEAQ (reference sequence). This CDR3 has 14 residues. CDR3 loop: CASSFMFDNSPLHF. Filled out from reference TRBV7-9 and TRBJ1-6, the complete variable domain reads DTGVSQNPRHKITKRGQNVTFRCDPISEHNRLYWYRQTLGQGPEFLTYFQNEAQLEKSRLLSDRFSAERPKGSFSTLEIQRTEQGDSAMYLCASSFMFDNSPLHFGNGTRLTVT.

This chain uses TRBV6-2 or TRBV6-3 with TRBJ2-1; TCRdb's D gene call, TRBD1, goes unchecked for lack of DNA. The CDR3 runs to 17 residues. From germline, CDR1 is MNHEY and CDR2 SVGEGT. The CDR3 loop reads CASSPSIRDPAYNEQFF.

The genes are TRBV7-3 and TRBJ1-3; the D gene TCRdb calls, TRBD1, cannot be checked with no DNA. Germline lookup yields CDR1 SGHTA and CDR2 FQGTGA. This CDR3 has 15 amino acids. The CDR3 protein is CASSLTGTSGNTIYF.

The chain combines TRBV24-1 with TRBJ2-7. Germline assignment: CDR1 KGHDR and CDR2 SFDVKD. The CDR3 is 14 amino acids. CDR3 sequence reads: CATSAAFGSYEQYF.

V is TRBV18 and J is TRBJ1-2. From germline, CDR1 is KGHSH and CDR2 LQKENI. The CDR3 is 16 residues long. This CDR3 is CASSPYNSRTNYGYTF. The variable domain in full, completed from reference TRBV18 and TRBJ1-2, reads NAGVMQNPRHLVRRRGQEARLRCSPMKGHSHVYWYRQLPEEGLKFMVYLQKENIIDESGMPKERFSAEFPKEGPSILRIQQVVRGDSAAYFCASSPYNSRTNYGYTFGSGTRLTVV.

The chain employs TRBV20-1 and TRBJ2-7; TCRdb gives TRBD1 as the D gene, but with no DNA this cannot be confirmed. Germline loops: CDR1 DFQATT, CDR2 SNEGSKA (reference sequence). The CDR3 loop spans 16 amino acids. CDR3 residues: CSARDLRGQGRYEQYF.

This sequence joins TRBV5-1 and TRBJ1-4. Germline V gives CDR1 SGHRS, CDR2 YFSETQ. This CDR3 comprises 14 residues. The CDR3 loop is CASTLAGTNEKLFF. Supplemented by reference TRBV5-1 and TRBJ1-4, the full variable domain reads KAGVTQTPRYLIKTRGQQVTLSCSPISGHRSVSWYQQTPGQGLQFLFEYFSETQRNKGNFPGRFSGRQFSNSRSEMNVSTLELGDSALYLCASTLAGTNEKLFFGSGTQLSVL.

This chain uses TRBV6-2 or TRBV6-3 with TRBJ2-3. The germline CDR1 and CDR2 sequences are MNHEY and SVGEGT. This CDR3 is 13 amino acids long. CDR3 protein: CAREIIFADTQYF.

The chain employs TRBV7-2 and TRBJ1-5; without DNA, the TCRdb call of TRBD1 cannot be checked. The germline V gene has CDR1 SGHTA and CDR2 FQGNSA. This CDR3 has 14 amino acids. The CDR3: CASSLRGRDEPQHF.